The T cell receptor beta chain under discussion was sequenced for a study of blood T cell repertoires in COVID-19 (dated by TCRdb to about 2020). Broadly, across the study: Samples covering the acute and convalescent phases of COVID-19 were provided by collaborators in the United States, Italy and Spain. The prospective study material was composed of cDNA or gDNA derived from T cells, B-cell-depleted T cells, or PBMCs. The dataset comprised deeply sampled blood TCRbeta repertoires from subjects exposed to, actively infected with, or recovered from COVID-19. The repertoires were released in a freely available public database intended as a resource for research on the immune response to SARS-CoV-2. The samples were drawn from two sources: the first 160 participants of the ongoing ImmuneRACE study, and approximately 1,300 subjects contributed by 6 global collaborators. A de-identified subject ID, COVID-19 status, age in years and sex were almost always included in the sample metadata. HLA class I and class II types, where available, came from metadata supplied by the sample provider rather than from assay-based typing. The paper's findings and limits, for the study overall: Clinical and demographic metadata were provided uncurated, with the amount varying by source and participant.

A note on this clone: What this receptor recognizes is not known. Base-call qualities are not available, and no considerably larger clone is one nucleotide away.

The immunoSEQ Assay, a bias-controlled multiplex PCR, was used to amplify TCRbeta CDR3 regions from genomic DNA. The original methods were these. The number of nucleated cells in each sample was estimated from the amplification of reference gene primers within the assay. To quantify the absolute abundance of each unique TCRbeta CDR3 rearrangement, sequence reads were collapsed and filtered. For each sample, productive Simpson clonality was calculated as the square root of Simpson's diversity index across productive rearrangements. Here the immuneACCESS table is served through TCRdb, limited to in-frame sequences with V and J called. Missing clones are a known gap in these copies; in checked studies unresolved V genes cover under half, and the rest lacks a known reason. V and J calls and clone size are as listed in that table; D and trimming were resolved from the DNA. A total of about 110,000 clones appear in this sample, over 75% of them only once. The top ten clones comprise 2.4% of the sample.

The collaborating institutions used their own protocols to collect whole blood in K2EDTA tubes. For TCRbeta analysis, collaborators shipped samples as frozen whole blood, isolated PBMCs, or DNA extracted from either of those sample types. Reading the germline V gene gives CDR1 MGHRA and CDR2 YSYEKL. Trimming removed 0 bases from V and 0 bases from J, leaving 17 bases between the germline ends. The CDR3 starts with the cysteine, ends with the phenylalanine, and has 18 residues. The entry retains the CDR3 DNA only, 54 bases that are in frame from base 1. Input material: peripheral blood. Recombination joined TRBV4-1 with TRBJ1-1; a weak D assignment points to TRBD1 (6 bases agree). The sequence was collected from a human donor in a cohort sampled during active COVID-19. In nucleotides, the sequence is TGCGCCAGCAGCCAAGATGGGGGCGTGGGGGCTTTGAACACTGAAGCTTTCTTT. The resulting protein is CASSQDGGVGALNTEAFF.